A selection of T cell receptor beta chains follows, all from one sample in a study of T-cell reconstitution after alpha-beta-depleted transplantation in children. TCRdb re-called the PCR reads with MiXCR, one entry per CDR3 protein. Among approximately 490,000 distinct CDR3 sequences listed, about 12% were seen once. Source: PBMCs from the stem cell graft donor, taken from the stem cell graft. These receptors came from a human donor who donated a stem cell graft to a child with combined immunodeficiency. Each CDR3 is given with its conserved first and last residue. The order of the fields is J gene, V gene, D gene, clone size, CDR3 protein, CDR3 DNA. D genes are given only for firm matches. Some rows have no size entry. The others give once, few or many, or a class for an expanded clone.

J: TRBJ2-3; V: TRBV9; D: .; size: many; CDR3: CASRRRWTSTDTQYF; DNA: TGTGCCAGCAGGCGACGATGGACCTCCACAGATACGCAGTATTTT
J: TRBJ2-4; V: TRBV12-3/TRBV12-4; D: TRBD2; size: many; CDR3: CASSLAGGPGNIQYF; DNA: TGTGCCAGCAGTCTAGCGGGAGGGCCGGGAAACATTCAGTACTTC
J: TRBJ2-5; V: TRBV27; D: TRBD2; size: many; CDR3: CASKLADEGETQYF; DNA: TGTGCCAGCAAACTAGCGGATGAGGGGGAGACCCAGTACTTC
J: TRBJ1-2; V: TRBV29-1; D: .; size: .; CDR3: CSVDGASTVGYGYTF; DNA: TGCAGCGTTGATGGAGCCTCCACCGTGGGGTATGGCTACACCTTC
J: TRBJ2-3; V: TRBV28; D: TRBD1; size: few; CDR3: CASSADRGSTDTQYF; DNA: TGTGCCAGCAGTGCGGACAGGGGGAGCACAGATACGCAGTATTTT
J: TRBJ2-5; V: TRBV12-3/TRBV12-4; D: .; size: few; CDR3: CASARDPARTQYF; DNA: TGTGCCAGTGCACGGGACCCCGCCCGGACCCAGTACTTC
J: TRBJ1-2; V: TRBV11-2; D: .; size: .; CDR3: CASSLGQGLIYGYTF; DNA: TGTGCCAGCAGCTTAGGGCAGGGCCTAATCTATGGCTACACCTTC
J: TRBJ2-5; V: TRBV20-1; D: TRBD2; size: many; CDR3: CSARDRGLAYISRETQYF; DNA: TGCAGTGCTAGAGATCGAGGACTAGCCTATATTTCACGAGAGACCCAGTACTTC
J: TRBJ2-6; V: TRBV12-3/TRBV12-4; D: .; size: many; CDR3: CALRISGANVLTF; DNA: TGTGCCCTGCGCATCTCTGGGGCCAACGTCCTGACTTTC
J: TRBJ2-7; V: TRBV15; D: .; size: .; CDR3: CATSRDLGLEQYF; DNA: TGTGCCACCAGCAGAGATCTGGGGTTAGAGCAGTACTTC
J: TRBJ2-7; V: TRBV5-1; D: TRBD2; size: .; CDR3: CASSLKSAGGRSSYEQYF; DNA: TGCGCCAGCAGCTTGAAATCGGCGGGGGGCCGTAGCTCCTACGAGCAGTACTTC
J: TRBJ1-2; V: TRBV24-1; D: .; size: many; CDR3: CATSDFAGGGYTF; DNA: TGTGCCACCAGTGATTTCGCGGGAGGTGGCTACACCTTC
J: TRBJ2-7; V: TRBV29-1; D: .; size: many; CDR3: CSVAVSQEQYF; DNA: TGCAGCGTTGCGGTATCTCAAGAGCAGTACTTC
J: TRBJ1-1; V: TRBV7-6; D: TRBD1; size: once; CDR3: CASSIQGKNTEAFF; DNA: TGTGCCAGCAGCATACAGGGGAAGAACACTGAAGCTTTCTTT
J: TRBJ1-2; V: TRBV12-3/TRBV12-4; D: TRBD1; size: few; CDR3: CASSTDRVPHGYTF; DNA: TGTGCCAGCAGTACGGACAGGGTCCCACATGGCTACACCTTC
J: TRBJ2-7; V: TRBV24-1; D: .; size: many; CDR3: CATSDRRQEAYEQYF; DNA: TGTGCCACCAGTGACCGACGACAGGAAGCCTACGAGCAGTACTTC
J: TRBJ1-5; V: TRBV6-1; D: .; size: .; CDR3: CASRPQWGLGNQPQHF; DNA: TGTGCCAGCAGACCCCAGTGGGGGTTAGGCAATCAGCCCCAGCATTTT
J: TRBJ1-1; V: TRBV5-1; D: .; size: few; CDR3: CASSSLGDMNTEAFF; DNA: TGCGCCAGCAGCTCCTTAGGGGACATGAACACTGAAGCTTTCTTT
J: TRBJ2-3; V: TRBV29-1; D: .; size: many; CDR3: CSVTAGTGWDTQYF; DNA: TGCAGCGTTACAGCAGGGACTGGGTGGGATACGCAGTATTTT
J: TRBJ2-3; V: TRBV6-2/TRBV6-3; D: .; size: few; CDR3: CASGRRDTQYF; DNA: TGTGCCAGCGGTAGAAGAGATACGCAGTATTTT
J: TRBJ2-2; V: TRBV25-1; D: .; size: many; CDR3: CASSERAAGGELFF; DNA: TGTGCCAGCAGTGAAAGGGCGGCGGGCGGGGAGCTGTTTTTT
J: TRBJ2-1; V: TRBV29-1; D: TRBD2; size: few; CDR3: CSVEGEGAYNEQFF; DNA: TGCAGCGTTGAAGGGGAGGGTGCCTACAATGAGCAGTTCTTC
J: TRBJ2-7; V: TRBV20-1; D: TRBD2; size: many; CDR3: CSAWGGLAGGPSYEQYF; DNA: TGCAGTGCTTGGGGGGGACTAGCGGGAGGCCCCTCCTACGAGCAGTACTTC
J: TRBJ2-3; V: TRBV24-1; D: .; size: few; CDR3: CATSDLGGGPDTQYF; DNA: TGTGCCACCAGTGATTTGGGCGGAGGCCCAGATACGCAGTATTTT
J: TRBJ1-1; V: TRBV9; D: .; size: .; CDR3: CASSQTYTSITEAFF; DNA: TGTGCCAGCAGCCAGACCTATACCTCGATCACTGAAGCTTTCTTT
J: TRBJ2-1; V: TRBV20-1; D: .; size: .; CDR3: CSARDRRGLNEQFF; DNA: TGCAGTGCTAGAGATAGGAGGGGACTTAATGAGCAGTTCTTC
J: TRBJ1-1; V: TRBV12-3/TRBV12-4; D: .; size: many; CDR3: CASSFQGPNTEAFF; DNA: TGTGCCAGCAGTTTTCAGGGACCGAACACTGAAGCTTTCTTT
J: TRBJ2-7; V: TRBV29-1; D: .; size: .; CDR3: CSGRGSYEQYF; DNA: TGCAGCGGGCGGGGCTCCTACGAGCAGTACTTC
J: TRBJ2-3; V: TRBV9; D: TRBD2; size: few; CDR3: CASSVGGGVPTDTQYF; DNA: TGTGCCAGCAGCGTAGGGGGAGGGGTCCCCACAGATACGCAGTATTTT
J: TRBJ2-1; V: TRBV5-1; D: TRBD2; size: many; CDR3: CASRFTSGMRNEQFF; DNA: TGCGCCAGCAGATTTACTAGCGGGATGAGGAATGAGCAGTTCTTC
J: TRBJ2-2; V: TRBV4-2; D: .; size: few; CDR3: CASSQETGHTGELFF; DNA: TGTGCCAGCAGCCAAGAAACAGGGCACACCGGGGAGCTGTTTTTT
J: TRBJ2-3; V: TRBV20-1; D: .; size: .; CDR3: CSAVPPGHPLDTQYF; DNA: TGCAGTGCCGTACCCCCGGGACACCCCTTGGATACGCAGTATTTT
J: TRBJ1-1; V: TRBV20-1; D: .; size: many; CDR3: CSARWARGQETEAFF; DNA: TGCAGTGCTAGATGGGCTCGGGGGCAGGAAACTGAAGCTTTCTTT
J: TRBJ2-3; V: TRBV9; D: TRBD2; size: .; CDR3: CASSPRTSVFTDTQYF; DNA: TGTGCCAGCAGCCCTCGGACTAGCGTCTTCACAGATACGCAGTATTTT
J: TRBJ1-5; V: TRBV7-2; D: .; size: many; CDR3: CASSLARRGNQPQHF; DNA: TGTGCCAGCAGCTTAGCGCGAAGGGGCAATCAGCCCCAGCATTTT
J: TRBJ1-3; V: TRBV12-3/TRBV12-4; D: .; size: many; CDR3: CASSSGNTIYF; DNA: TGTGCCAGCAGTTCTGGAAACACCATATATTTT
J: TRBJ2-5; V: TRBV9; D: .; size: .; CDR3: CASRARETQYF; DNA: TGTGCCAGCAGGGCTCGAGAGACCCAGTACTTC
J: TRBJ1-1; V: TRBV4-2; D: .; size: .; CDR3: CASSLKGSGLGGTEAFF; DNA: TGTGCCAGCAGCCTCAAGGGTTCGGGATTAGGGGGGACTGAAGCTTTCTTT
J: TRBJ2-3; V: TRBV29-1; D: TRBD2; size: .; CDR3: CSVEASGRARDTQYF; DNA: TGCAGCGTTGAGGCTAGCGGGAGAGCGAGAGATACGCAGTATTTT
J: TRBJ2-7; V: TRBV20-1; D: .; size: .; CDR3: CSARDLQGWGPYEQYF; DNA: TGCAGTGCTAGAGACCTTCAGGGGTGGGGTCCCTACGAGCAGTACTTC
J: TRBJ1-1; V: TRBV5-1; D: .; size: .; CDR3: CASSPWNGGSTEAFF; DNA: TGCGCCAGCAGCCCATGGAATGGGGGAAGTACTGAAGCTTTCTTT
J: TRBJ2-1; V: TRBV6-1; D: .; size: many; CDR3: CASSFRANEQFF; DNA: TGTGCCAGCAGTTTTCGGGCCAATGAGCAGTTCTTC
J: TRBJ2-3; V: TRBV10-3; D: .; size: .; CDR3: CAISPRGDTQYF; DNA: TGTGCCATCAGTCCAAGGGGTGATACGCAGTATTTT
J: TRBJ2-1; V: TRBV29-1; D: .; size: many; CDR3: CSLDSGTGNNEQFF; DNA: TGCAGCCTAGATTCCGGTACAGGGAACAATGAGCAGTTCTTC
J: TRBJ2-7; V: TRBV6-5; D: .; size: many; CDR3: CASSPGSPYEQYF; DNA: TGTGCCAGCTCCCCCGGGAGTCCCTACGAGCAGTACTTC